This T cell receptor (beta chain) originates from a study of identifying expanded T cells in peripheral blood. This table comes from immunoSEQ multiplex PCR, and its TCRdb copy is limited to in-frame clones, with some not included. Altogether tens of thousands of clones are present, about 91% being singletons, with the ten largest covering roughly 4%. On this clone: Its antigen is undetermined.

General study results and limits: About 1.2 clones differed between technical replicates, versus about 16 and 19 over time. Across healthy donors, higher total template counts meant significantly greater roughly two-week count variance.

Germline CDR1 is SGHVS and CDR2 is FQNEAQ. The V gene end was trimmed by 6 bases and the J gene end by 6 bases; junction bases not matched to a gene: 11. The CDR3 loop spans 14 amino acids. During the collection period, no donor immune events like infections were recorded. The sequenced material came from blood. The receptor comes from a person between 18 and 75 years old in good health. The chain carries TRBV7-8 and TRBJ2-7; 7 nucleotides align to TRBD2. This chain's CDR3 is CASSFRGRGVEQYF. The CDR3 DNA sequence: TGTGCCAGCAGTTTTCGTGGGAGGGGAGTCGAGCAGTACTTC.